This TCR beta chain stems from a study of blood T cells in healthy people across ages. Study-wide findings and caveats: Unsorted PBMC input precluded a conclusive naive versus antigen-experienced comparison. Versus aged donors, long-lived donors had higher diversity and more naive CD4+ cells.

For the second PCR, which ran for about 7 to 11 cycles, a sample-barcoded 5' primer and a J-beta primer mix were used. One entry per CDR3 protein, called by TCRdb with MiXCR from the 5' RACE reads. This table holds 580,000 or so distinct CDR3 sequences, around half found once. With respect to this clonotype: Antigen: not known.

Sequencing input: blood. This TCR derives from an elderly man in good health.

CDR3 in amino acids: CASSPEGQSAYEQYF. The DNA for the CDR3 is TGTGCCAGCAGTCCGGAAGGTCAGTCTGCCTACGAGCAGTACTTC. The chain recombines TRBV7-2 with TRBJ2-7; D call uncertain. V dropped 6 bases and J dropped 2 bases, with 17 bases sitting between them. Looked up from germline, CDR1 is SGHTA and CDR2 is FQGNSA. This CDR3 comprises 15 residues.